This T cell receptor beta chain comes out of a study of CD8 T cells in Susac syndrome (dated by TCRdb to about 2019). Study-level background: Of the Susac syndrome patients who were sequenced, roughly six had clinically active disease and about eight were in clinical remission. Susac syndrome patients were therapy-naive, on corticosteroids (some also receiving IVIg), or on IVIg alone at blood withdrawal. The study used repertoire sequencing to test whether antigen drove CD8+ T cell activation and differentiation in Susac syndrome. Results and caveats for the whole study, not just this receptor: The study acknowledged that relatively few individuals were included in the TCR sequencing and HLA analysis. In patients with Susac syndrome, the CD4+ T cell repertoire showed no detectable clonal expansion.

Compared with germline, V lacks 1 base and J lacks 3 bases; bases without a gene match: 6. The CDR3 contains 16 residues, cysteine and phenylalanine counted. The only DNA kept is the CDR3, 48 bases in frame from the first base. From the germline V gene, CDR1 is MGHRA and CDR2 is YSYEKL. Peripheral blood CD8+ and CD4+ T cells from healthy donors, Susac syndrome patients and multiple sclerosis patients were profiled using high-throughput TCR beta sequencing. Recently defined diagnostic criteria for definite or probable disease were met by the Susac syndrome patients. CD8+ TEMRA cells were enriched by FACS, while bulk CD8+ and CD4+ T cells were purified by magnetic negative isolation. Blood was collected in EDTA tubes and processed within 24 hours, with PBMCs isolated through density gradient centrifugation. PBMCs intended for TCR sequencing were cryopreserved in liquid nitrogen and were subsequently thawed in a 37 degrees C water bath. A purity of at least 90% was achieved for sorted or isolated CD4+, CD8+ and CD8+ TEMRA cells.

RNA was extracted using the RNeasy kit, and roughly 0.45 to 1 microgram was reverse transcribed with random hexamers. The immunoSEQ multiplex PCR assay, covering 54 Vbeta and 13 Jbeta segments, was used to amplify TCR beta CDR3 regions. PCR amplification bias was corrected using a synthetic template baseline for primer optimization and computational correction. The authors' analysis ran thus. Reads were assigned to V, D and J genes according to IMGT and analyzed in immunoSEQ Analyzer, with only productive sequences retained. Clonality was computed as one minus Shannon entropy normalized by log2 of the number of productive unique sequences. For each patient and control, public and private clones were evaluated among the 100 most prevalent clones. A clone was defined as Susac-specific if it was absent from the healthy and MS cohorts, from some 980 published viral clones and from other ImmuneACCESS disease sequences. TCRdb trimmed the raw reads at Q25, called clones with MiXCR and kept productive beta chains. Every CDR3 protein is listed once, alongside the most common genes and DNA of its rows. The V and J calls and clone size are TCRdb's, not the authors'. This sample holds over 150,000 distinct CDR3 sequences; 85% to 95% were observed only once. The ten largest clonotypes hold 0.085% to 0.1% of the sample.

As for this clonotype: This receptor's antigen is unknown. Base quality data are lacking; no much larger clone is found one base away.

The receptor was derived from a human donor with Susac syndrome. The sample comprised CD4+ T cells from PBMCs. The sequence is built from TRBV4-1 and TRBJ2-1; a stretch of 7 junction bases matches TRBD2. The sequenced DNA is TGCGCCAGCAGCCAAGGACTAGCACCCCGCTACAATGAGCAGTTCTTC. This gives the protein CASSQGLAPRYNEQFF.